The 31 T cell receptor beta chains given below trace back to one sample, sequenced in a study of T cell responses to AZD1222 COVID-19 vaccine (dated by TCRdb to the early 2020s). Sample time point, as interpreted from the label and publication: about 28 days (+/-7) after the second vaccine dose. Libraries came from the immunoSEQ multiplex PCR assay. Entries here come from immuneACCESS through TCRdb and include only in-frame sequences with V and J called. Some clones fail to appear in such tables; in the studies checked, an unresolved V gene covers under half of the shortfall, and the cause of the remainder is unknown. Present in this sample are tens of thousands of clones, approximately 90% of which were seen just once. Under 3.5% of the sample comes from the top ten. Sample: peripheral blood, taken 28 days after the second AZD1222 dose. All receptors come from an adult who received the AZD1222 COVID-19 vaccine.

The gene calls are TRBV7-2 and TRBJ1-4, with TRBD1 identical over 9 bases. The V segment lost 3 bases and the J segment 5 bases; nucleotides outside the gene matches: 4. This CDR3 spans 15 amino acids. The germline V gene has CDR1 SGHTA and CDR2 FQGNSA. CDR3 amino acids: CASSFTGTGNEKLFF. CDR3 sequence (DNA): TGTGCCAGCAGCTTTACCGGGACAGGGAATGAAAAACTGTTTTTT.

Only one count was recorded for this clone. The chain recombines TRBV5-1 with TRBJ2-7, with a weak D call TRBD1 (6 bases). This CDR3 region has 16 residues. V lost 4 bases and J lost 4, with 21 bases in between. CDR1 is SGHRS, CDR2 YFSETQ, per germline. For the CDR3, the DNA is TGCGCCAGCAGCCTGGGGACATCGACCTTTATTTACGAGCAGTACTTC. Residues: CASSLGTSTFIYEQYF.

The gene calls are TRBV2 and TRBJ2-7, with D possibly matching TRBD1 (6 bases). The V and J ends lost 1 base and 0 bases respectively, with 16 bases between them. CDR1 is SNHLY and CDR2 is FYNNEI in the germline V gene. The CDR3 is made up of 17 amino acids. The CDR3 DNA reads TGTGCCAGCAGTGAAGTGGGGTGGGGGCAAAGCTCCTACGAGCAGTACTTC. Translated: CASSEVGWGQSSYEQYF.

The V gene is TRBV5-4, the J gene TRBJ1-1; D is possibly TRBD1 (5 bases). The CDR3 is 12 residues long. V was shortened by 4 bases and J by 6 bases, with 10 bases between the two germline ends. Germline CDR1 and CDR2: SGHNT and YYREEE (reference sequence). The CDR3, as DNA: TGTGCCAGCAGCGGGGGGGTGGCTGAAGCTTTCTTT. It codes for CASSGGVAEAFF. Combining the CDR3 with reference TRBV5-4 and TRBJ1-1 gives the whole variable domain ETGVTQSPTHLIKTRGQQVTLRCSSQSGHNTVSWYQQALGQGPQFIFQYYREEENGRGNFPPRFSGLQFPNYSSELNVNALELDDSALYLCASSGGVAEAFFGQGTRLTVV.

This clone occurred a few times. The V and J genes are TRBV29-1 and TRBJ1-2, with D tentatively TRBD1 (6 bases). V lost 7 bases and J lost 8, with 23 bases in between. This CDR3 is 14 amino acids long. Per the germline V gene, CDR1 is SQVTM and CDR2 is ANQGSEA. The CDR3 DNA follows: TGCAGCGCCGACAGATGGGGGGGCGAGGGCGGCTACACCTTC. This sequence encodes CSADRWGGEGGYTF.

The V call is TRBV29-1, the J call TRBJ2-7; D perhaps matches TRBD1 (6 bases). The V end lost 6 bases, the J end lost 1 base, and 13 bases lay between the germline ends. This CDR3 has 13 residues. The germline CDR1 and CDR2 sequences are SQVTM and ANQGSEA. Written as DNA, the CDR3 is TGCAGCGTGGCGGATACAGGGTCCTACGAGCAGTACTTC. The encoded protein is CSVADTGSYEQYF.

This clone showed up just once. The chain recombines TRBV11-2 with TRBJ1-6; D is ambiguous. The V and J ends lost 5 bases and 0 bases respectively, with 14 bases between them. The CDR3 length is 17 residues. Germline V lookup: CDR1 SGHAT, CDR2 FQNNGV. The CDR3 nucleotides read TGTGCCAGCAGCCTCCCGACTCCTAGCTCCTATAATTCACCCCTCCACTTT. Translation: CASSLPTPSSYNSPLHF.

This chain joins TRBV19 and TRBJ2-2, with TRBD1 identical over 8 bases. Per the germline V gene, CDR1 is LNHDA and CDR2 is SQIVND (reference sequence). This CDR3 comprises 15 residues. J gave up 4 bases and V 3 bases, and 4 bases lay outside the gene matches. The CDR3 loop is CASSMGQAITGELFF. In DNA, the CDR3 is TGTGCCAGTAGTATGGGACAGGCGATCACCGGGGAGCTGTTTTTT.

CDR3 sequence: CASESDTQYF. DNA for the CDR3: TGTGCCAGTGAATCAGATACGCAGTATTTT. The J gene is TRBJ2-3, the V gene TRBV19, with D uncertain. V was clipped by 8 bases and J by 4 bases, with 4 bases between them. Germline values: CDR1 LNHDA, CDR2 SQIVND (reference sequence). CDR3 length: 10 residues.

The chain has TRBV14 and TRBJ1-2; no firm D call. The CDR3 has 14 amino acids. Trimming cost V 2 bases and J 0 bases, with 7 bases left between them. Germline V gene data show CDR1 as SGHDN and CDR2 as FVKESK. The CDR3 DNA reads as TGTGCCAGCAGCCAAACGGGAACTAACTATGGCTACACCTTC. Encoded protein: CASSQTGTNYGYTF.

The CDR3 reads CASSEAGGRDEKLFF. The CDR3 region has the DNA TGTGCCAGCAGTGAAGCGGGGGGACGGGATGAAAAACTGTTTTTT. J is TRBJ1-4 and V is TRBV6-1; a possible D gene is TRBD1 (5 bases). The V gene lost 0 bases and the J gene lost 6 bases, with 11 bases spanning the gap. This CDR3 spans 15 amino acids. Germline V gene sequence: CDR1 MNHNS, CDR2 SASEGT.

The rearrangement joins TRBV7-9 to TRBJ2-5; D gene ambiguous. Germline V gene sequence: CDR1 SEHNR, CDR2 FQNEAQ (reference sequence). The CDR3 runs to 17 residues. The V and J ends lost 0 bases and 4 bases respectively, with 18 bases between them. As DNA, the CDR3 is TGTGCCAGCAGCTTAGCGGTCGAGTGGGCGTTCGGAGAGACCCAGTACTTC. This gives the protein CASSLAVEWAFGETQYF.

This rearrangement joins TRBV12-3 or TRBV12-4 to TRBJ1-4, with unresolved D. Deletions cut 2 bases from V and 5 bases from J, with 6 bases between. The CDR3 has 13 residues. This CDR3 reads CASSLRSNEKLFF. CDR3 in DNA: TGTGCCAGCAGTTTAAGGTCAAATGAAAAACTGTTTTTT.

V gene TRBV15 combines with J gene TRBJ2-7; D remains unclear. The CDR3 loop spans 15 amino acids. Germline V gene lookup returns CDR1 LNHNV and CDR2 YYDKDF (reference sequence). Trimming shortened V by 1 base and J by 3 bases, and 13 bases separated the two germline ends. The CDR3 loop reads CATSRASADVYEQYF. The CDR3 DNA reads as TGTGCCACCAGCAGAGCGTCGGCGGACGTCTACGAGCAGTACTTC.

V usage is TRBV5-1 and J usage is TRBJ2-7; D possibly corresponds to TRBD1 (6 bases). CDR3 length: 14 amino acids. V lost 0 bases, J lost 5 bases, and 12 bases lay in between. Per the germline V gene, CDR1 is SGHRS and CDR2 is YFSETQ. The chain's CDR3 is CASSLGDISHEQYF. The DNA for the CDR3 is TGCGCCAGCAGCTTGGGGGACATTAGCCACGAGCAGTACTTC.

The sample holds one count of this clone. The CDR3 DNA is TGTGCCAGCAGCTTGCGGGTTATCACAGATACGCAGTATTTT. It encodes CASSLRVITDTQYF. The chain joins TRBV5-5 to TRBJ2-3; the D is unclear. Germline lookup yields CDR1 SGHKS and CDR2 YYEKEE (reference sequence). The CDR3 is made up of 14 amino acids. V dropped 1 base and J dropped 2 bases, with 8 bases sitting between them.

The chain uses TRBV30 and TRBJ2-7; 7 positions match TRBD1. The CDR3 extends over 13 amino acids. The germline gives CDR1 GTSNPN, CDR2 SVGIG (reference sequence). The V segment lost 2 bases and the J segment 5 bases; nucleotides outside the gene matches: 6. CDR3 loop: CAWSSTGVNEQYF. CDR3 DNA sequence: TGTGCCTGGAGTTCCACAGGGGTGAACGAGCAGTACTTC.

The chain uses TRBV28 and TRBJ1-2; a weak D match, TRBD1 (5 bases). CDR3 length equals 15 residues. CDR1 and CDR2 from the germline V gene are MDHEN and SYDVKM. Trimming stripped 6 bases from V and 4 bases from J, with 18 bases between. The chain's CDR3 is CASSPGPRPSYGYTF. DNA for the CDR3: TGTGCCAGCAGCCCGGGACCCCGACCCTCCTATGGCTACACCTTC.

The chain recombines TRBV12-3 or TRBV12-4 with TRBJ1-2; D ambiguous. Trimming stripped 3 bases from V and 8 bases from J, with 10 bases between. This CDR3 region has 12 residues. The CDR3 spells CASSFGVWGYTF. In DNA, the CDR3 is TGTGCCAGCAGTTTCGGCGTCTGGGGCTACACCTTC.

V is TRBV9 and J is TRBJ2-2; the match to TRBD1 covers 10 bases. This CDR3 spans 15 amino acids. CDR1 SGDLS and CDR2 YYNGEE come from the germline V gene. Unmatched junction bases numbered 7, after V lost 6 bases and J lost 5 bases. The CDR3 sequence is CASKRGQGNTGELFF. In DNA, the CDR3 is TGTGCCAGCAAGCGGGGACAGGGGAATACCGGGGAGCTGTTTTTT.

This sequence joins TRBV6-6 and TRBJ1-2, with TRBD1 matching 10 bases. Germline loops: CDR1 MNHNY, CDR2 SVGAGI (reference sequence). Trimming removed 2 bases from V and 0 bases from J; junction bases left unmatched: 3. CDR3 length: 16 residues. The DNA of the CDR3 is TGTGCCAGCAGTTACGGGGACAGGGGCCCTAACTATGGCTACACCTTC. As protein: CASSYGDRGPNYGYTF.

The J gene is TRBJ2-1, the V gene TRBV6-5; 11 positions agree with TRBD2. Trimming removed 6 bases from V and 3 bases from J; junction bases left unmatched: 1. The CDR3 totals 14 residues. Looked up from germline, CDR1 is MNHEY and CDR2 is SVGAGI. CDR3 in amino acids: CASRLAGGYNEQFF. The DNA for the CDR3 is TGTGCCAGCAGGCTAGCGGGGGGCTACAATGAGCAGTTCTTC.

The chain has TRBV28 and TRBJ1-3; a weak D match, TRBD1 (6 bases). CDR1 is MDHEN, CDR2 SYDVKM, per germline. The CDR3 has 14 amino acids. Trimming left V 2 bases short and J 1 base short, with 6 bases between. CDR3 loop: CASSLQGSGNTIYF. CDR3 in DNA: TGTGCCAGCAGTTTACAGGGGTCTGGAAACACCATATATTTT.

This sequence joins TRBV10-3 and TRBJ1-4, with a possible D match to TRBD1 (5 bases). There are 13 residues in the CDR3. Germline V CDR1 and CDR2: ENHRY, SYGVKD. Trimming stripped 6 bases from V and 8 bases from J, with 13 bases between. The CDR3 nucleotides read TGTGCCATCAGAGGGGAAGGGCAAGAAAAACTGTTTTTT. This translates into CAIRGEGQEKLFF.

The chain employs TRBV3-1 (or the pseudogene TRBV3-2) and TRBJ1-2; no clear D. This CDR3 has 13 residues. Germline V gene data show CDR1 as LGHDT and CDR2 as YNNKEL (reference sequence). Trimming shortened V by 0 bases and J by 8 bases, and 10 bases separated the two germline ends. The chain's CDR3 is CASSQDTAFGYTF. The DNA of the CDR3 is TGTGCCAGCAGCCAAGATACAGCGTTCGGCTACACCTTC.

V and J are TRBV19 and TRBJ1-2; 10 bases agree with TRBD1. Germline V gene lookup returns CDR1 LNHDA and CDR2 SQIVND (reference sequence). J was trimmed by 8 bases and V by 6 bases; bases with no gene match: 9. This CDR3 has 14 amino acids. The CDR3 spells CASSTTGGADGYTF. In nucleotides, the CDR3 is TGTGCCAGTAGCACGACAGGGGGCGCAGACGGCTACACCTTC. The whole variable domain, remainder taken from reference TRBV19 and TRBJ1-2, is DGGITQSPKYLFRKEGQNVTLSCEQNLNHDAMYWYRQDPGQGLRLIYYSQIVNDFQKGDIAEGYSVSREKKESFPLTVTSAQKNPTAFYLCASSTTGGADGYTFGSGTRLTVV.

V gene TRBV18 combines with J gene TRBJ2-6; 10 nucleotides agree with TRBD1. The CDR3 totals 20 residues. J lost 1 base, V lost 1 base, and 10 bases had no gene match. The germline V gene encodes CDR1 KGHSH and CDR2 LQKENI. The DNA for the CDR3 is TGTGCCAGCTCACCACTCCCGGGACAGGGGACGCGATCTGGGGCCAACGTCCTGACTTTC. It is translated as CASSPLPGQGTRSGANVLTF.

This rearrangement joins TRBV7-8 to TRBJ1-1; 10 bases fit TRBD1. Germline-derived CDR1 and CDR2 are SGHVS and FQNEAQ. The CDR3 spans 13 residues. J gave up 11 bases and V 3 bases, and 6 bases lay outside the gene matches. CDR3 sequence: CASSLDRGIVAFF. As DNA, the CDR3 is TGTGCCAGCAGCTTGGACAGGGGGATTGTGGCTTTCTTT.

The chain is built from TRBV7-2 and TRBJ2-2; 14 bases fit TRBD2. Germline V gene sequence: CDR1 SGHTA, CDR2 FQGNSA. The CDR3 is 17 amino acids. V trimming: 5 bases; J trimming: 1 base; junction bases outside the gene matches: 3. The chain's CDR3 is CASSLGLAGGNTGELFF. In nucleotides, the CDR3 is TGTGCCAGCAGCCTAGGACTAGCGGGGGGGAACACCGGGGAGCTGTTTTTT. Full variable domain (missing parts from reference TRBV7-2 and TRBJ2-2): GAGVSQSPSNKVTEKGKDVELRCDPISGHTALYWYRQSLGQGLEFLIYFQGNSAPDKSGLPSDRFSAERTGGSVSTLTIQRTQQEDSAVYLCASSLGLAGGNTGELFFGEGSRLTVL.

V is TRBV2 and J is TRBJ1-4; D perhaps matches TRBD1 (5 bases). Trimming shortened V by 3 bases and J by 0 bases, and 8 bases separated the two germline ends. Germline CDR1 SNHLY, CDR2 FYNNEI. The CDR3 spans 15 residues. DNA for the CDR3: TGTGCCAGCAGTGATGGGGGGGCAACTAATGAAAAACTGTTTTTT. As protein: CASSDGGATNEKLFF.

The V gene is TRBV5-6, the J gene TRBJ2-3, with TRBD1 as a possible D gene (5 bases). The CDR3 length is 15 residues. Germline CDR1 and CDR2: SGHDT and YYEEEE. V lost 2 bases to trimming and J lost 3 bases, with 13 bases between them. The CDR3 here is CASSFPNRRTDTQYF. DNA of the CDR3: TGTGCCAGCAGCTTCCCCAACAGGAGAACAGATACGCAGTATTTT. The complete variable domain, with remaining parts taken from reference TRBV5-6 and TRBJ2-3, reads DAGVTQSPTHLIKTRGQQVTLRCSPKSGHDTVSWYQQALGQGPQFIFQYYEEEERQRGNFPDRFSGHQFPNYSSELNVNALLLGDSALYLCASSFPNRRTDTQYFGPGTRLTVL.